A selection of T cell receptor beta chains follows, all from one sample in a study of shared clonotypes between healthy human individuals. Method: immunoSEQ multiplex PCR; TCRdb's copy keeps in-frame clones and lacks some. The table lists about 610,000 clones, about 96% of them singletons. Sample: naive CD8+ T cells sorted from blood. All receptors derive from a woman in her twenties or thirties in good health. The CDR3 runs from the conserved cysteine through the conserved F or W. The D gene is left open where the match is weak.

v_gene: TRBV5-6; j_gene: TRBJ2-1; d_gene: TRBD2; CDR3aa: CASSLGTSGSFYEQFF
v_gene: TRBV7-9; j_gene: TRBJ2-5; d_gene: TRBD1; CDR3aa: CASSLDPGGIETQYF
v_gene: TRBV27; j_gene: TRBJ1-2; d_gene: .; CDR3aa: CASTSPIEGSYGYTF
v_gene: TRBV5-5; j_gene: TRBJ2-7; d_gene: TRBD1; CDR3aa: CASSLSAGGPGEQYF
v_gene: TRBV27; j_gene: TRBJ2-1; d_gene: .; CDR3aa: CATTDIYNEQFF
v_gene: TRBV9; j_gene: TRBJ2-7; d_gene: TRBD2; CDR3aa: CASSVEGSGAYEQYF
v_gene: TRBV9; j_gene: TRBJ2-5; d_gene: .; CDR3aa: CASSPTREVGWTQYF
v_gene: TRBV5-6; j_gene: TRBJ2-7; d_gene: .; CDR3aa: CASSLEATHYEQYF
v_gene: TRBV4-2; j_gene: TRBJ1-5; d_gene: .; CDR3aa: CASSAGTEGNQPQHF
v_gene: TRBV5-1; j_gene: TRBJ2-1; d_gene: .; CDR3aa: CASSRRERSYNEQFF
v_gene: TRBV27; j_gene: TRBJ1-5; d_gene: .; CDR3aa: CASSFSANQPQHF
v_gene: TRBV27; j_gene: TRBJ2-1; d_gene: .; CDR3aa: CASSFIASGTSYNEQFF
v_gene: TRBV19; j_gene: TRBJ2-7; d_gene: TRBD2; CDR3aa: CASSSTPSGRSSYEQYF
v_gene: TRBV4-2; j_gene: TRBJ1-2; d_gene: TRBD1; CDR3aa: CASSPPGQGLIYTF
v_gene: TRBV27; j_gene: TRBJ2-7; d_gene: .; CDR3aa: CASSSFVGEQYF
v_gene: TRBV2; j_gene: TRBJ2-7; d_gene: TRBD1; CDR3aa: CASRERQGGTYEQYF
v_gene: TRBV7-9; j_gene: TRBJ2-3; d_gene: .; CDR3aa: CASSLVLMGADTQYF
v_gene: TRBV27; j_gene: TRBJ2-1; d_gene: TRBD2; CDR3aa: CASSLSPGLAGEPYNEQFF
v_gene: TRBV6-5; j_gene: TRBJ2-1; d_gene: .; CDR3aa: CASSYLETNEQFF
v_gene: TRBV19; j_gene: TRBJ1-2; d_gene: .; CDR3aa: CASSISGGGRNGYTF
v_gene: TRBV15; j_gene: TRBJ2-5; d_gene: .; CDR3aa: CATSVGGEGEQETQYF
v_gene: TRBV30; j_gene: TRBJ2-3; d_gene: TRBD2; CDR3aa: CACQTSGRSDTQYF
v_gene: TRBV28; j_gene: TRBJ1-5; d_gene: .; CDR3aa: CASSRTAYSNQPQHF
v_gene: TRBV7-9; j_gene: TRBJ1-5; d_gene: .; CDR3aa: CASSSEGWGKAQHF
v_gene: TRBV11-1; j_gene: TRBJ2-3; d_gene: .; CDR3aa: CASSSGGGLNTDTQYF
v_gene: TRBV2; j_gene: TRBJ1-1; d_gene: .; CDR3aa: CASREWTDMNTEAFF
v_gene: TRBV13; j_gene: TRBJ2-7; d_gene: TRBD2; CDR3aa: CASRRSREAKYEQYF
v_gene: TRBV5-1; j_gene: TRBJ1-1; d_gene: TRBD1; CDR3aa: CASSAEGQGSTEAFF